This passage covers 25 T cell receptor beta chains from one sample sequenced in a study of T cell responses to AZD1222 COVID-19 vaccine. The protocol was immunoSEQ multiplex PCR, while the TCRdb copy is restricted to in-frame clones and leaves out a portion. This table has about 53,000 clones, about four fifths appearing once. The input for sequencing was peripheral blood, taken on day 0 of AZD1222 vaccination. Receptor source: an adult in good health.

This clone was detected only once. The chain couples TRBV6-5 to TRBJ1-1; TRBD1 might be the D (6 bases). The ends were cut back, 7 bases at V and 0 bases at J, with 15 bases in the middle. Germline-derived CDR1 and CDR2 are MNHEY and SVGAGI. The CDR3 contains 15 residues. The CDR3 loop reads CASNWDILLNTEAFF. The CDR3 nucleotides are TGTGCCAGCAATTGGGACATTCTTCTGAACACTGAAGCTTTCTTT.

The CDR3 coding sequence is TGTGCCAGCAGGGCAGGGACGAACACTGAAGCTTTCTTT. It is translated as CASRAGTNTEAFF. The rearrangement uses TRBV25-1 and TRBJ1-1, with D possibly TRBD1 on 5 matching bases. Trimming took off 6 bases at V and 1 base at J, with 9 bases between the two ends. Germline CDR1 is MGHDK and CDR2 is SYGVNS. This CDR3 has 13 residues.

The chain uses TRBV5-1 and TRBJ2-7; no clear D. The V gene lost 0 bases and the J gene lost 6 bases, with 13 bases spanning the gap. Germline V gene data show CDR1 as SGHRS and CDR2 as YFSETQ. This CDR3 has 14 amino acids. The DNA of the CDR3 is TGCGCCAGCAGCTTGGAAGGTTGGGGTAGCGAGCAGTACTTC. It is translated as CASSLEGWGSEQYF. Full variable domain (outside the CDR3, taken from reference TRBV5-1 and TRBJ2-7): KAGVTQTPRYLIKTRGQQVTLSCSPISGHRSVSWYQQTPGQGLQFLFEYFSETQRNKGNFPGRFSGRQFSNSRSEMNVSTLELGDSALYLCASSLEGWGSEQYFGPGTRLTVT.

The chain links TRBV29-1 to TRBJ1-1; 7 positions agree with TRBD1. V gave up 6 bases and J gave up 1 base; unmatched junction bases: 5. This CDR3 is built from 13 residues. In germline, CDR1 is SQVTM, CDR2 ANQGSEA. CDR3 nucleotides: TGCAGCGTCCTACAGGGGACGAACACTGAAGCTTTCTTT. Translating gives CSVLQGTNTEAFF.

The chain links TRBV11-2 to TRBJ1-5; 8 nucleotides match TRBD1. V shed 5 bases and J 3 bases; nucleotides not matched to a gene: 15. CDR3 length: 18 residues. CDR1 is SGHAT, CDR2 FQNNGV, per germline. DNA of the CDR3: TGTGCCAGCAGCAAAGACGGACAGGGATTTAGTTCCAATCAGCCCCAGCATTTT. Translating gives CASSKDGQGFSSNQPQHF. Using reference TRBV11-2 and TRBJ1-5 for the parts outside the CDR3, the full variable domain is EAGVAQSPRYKIIEKRQSVAFWCNPISGHATLYWYQQILGQGPKLLIQFQNNGVVDDSQLPKDRFSAERLKGVDSTLKIQPAKLEDSAVYLCASSKDGQGFSSNQPQHFGDGTRLSIL.

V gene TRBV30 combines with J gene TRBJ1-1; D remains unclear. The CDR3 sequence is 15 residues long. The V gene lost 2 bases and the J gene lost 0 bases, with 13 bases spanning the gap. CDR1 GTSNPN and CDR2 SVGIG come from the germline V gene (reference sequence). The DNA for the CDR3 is TGTGCCTGGAGTAATATTGGAGGGTTGAACACTGAAGCTTTCTTT. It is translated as CAWSNIGGLNTEAFF.

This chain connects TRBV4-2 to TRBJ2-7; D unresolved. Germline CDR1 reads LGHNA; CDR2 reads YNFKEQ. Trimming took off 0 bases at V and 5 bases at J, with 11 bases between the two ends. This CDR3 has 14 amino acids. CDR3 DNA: TGTGCCAGCAGCCAAGATGCCCAATCCGACGAGCAGTACTTC. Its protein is CASSQDAQSDEQYF.

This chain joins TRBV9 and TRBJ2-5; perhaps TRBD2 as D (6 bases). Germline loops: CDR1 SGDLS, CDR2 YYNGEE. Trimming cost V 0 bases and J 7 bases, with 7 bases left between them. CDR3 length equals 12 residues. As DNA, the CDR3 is TGTGCCAGCAGCGTAGTGGAGGGGACCCAGTACTTC. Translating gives CASSVVEGTQYF.

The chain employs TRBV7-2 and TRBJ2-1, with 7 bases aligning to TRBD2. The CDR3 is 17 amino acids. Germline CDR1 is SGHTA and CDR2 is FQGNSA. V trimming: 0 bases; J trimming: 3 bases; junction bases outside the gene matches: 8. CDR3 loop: CASSLASSGGSYNEQFF. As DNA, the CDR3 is TGTGCCAGCAGCTTAGCGTCTAGCGGAGGGAGCTACAATGAGCAGTTCTTC.

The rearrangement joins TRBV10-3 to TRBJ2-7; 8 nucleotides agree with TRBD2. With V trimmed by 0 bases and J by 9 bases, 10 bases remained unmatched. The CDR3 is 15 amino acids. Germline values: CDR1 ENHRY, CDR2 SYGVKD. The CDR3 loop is CAISESGGRSGGQYF. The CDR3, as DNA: TGTGCCATCAGTGAGTCAGGCGGGAGGTCCGGTGGGCAGTACTTC.

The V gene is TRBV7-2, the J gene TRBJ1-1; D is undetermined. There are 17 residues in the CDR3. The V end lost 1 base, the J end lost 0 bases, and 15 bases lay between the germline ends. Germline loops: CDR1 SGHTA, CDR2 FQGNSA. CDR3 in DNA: TGTGCCAGCAGCTTAGGCCCACCACTGGAGGTGAACACTGAAGCTTTCTTT. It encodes CASSLGPPLEVNTEAFF.

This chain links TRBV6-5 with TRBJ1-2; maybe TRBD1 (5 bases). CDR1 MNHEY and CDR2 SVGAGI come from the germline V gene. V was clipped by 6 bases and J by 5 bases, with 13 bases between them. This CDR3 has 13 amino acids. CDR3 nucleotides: TGTGCCAGCAGCCCCGACAGAAGTTATGGCTACACCTTC. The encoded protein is CASSPDRSYGYTF.

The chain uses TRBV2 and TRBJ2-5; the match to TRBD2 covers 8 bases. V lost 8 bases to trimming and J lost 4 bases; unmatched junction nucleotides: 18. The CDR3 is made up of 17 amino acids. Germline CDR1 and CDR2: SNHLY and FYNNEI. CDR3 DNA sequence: TGTGCCAGCGAACGACTTCCGGCAGCGGGAGTATCAGAGACCCAGTACTTC. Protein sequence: CASERLPAAGVSETQYF. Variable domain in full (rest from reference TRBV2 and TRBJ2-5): EPEVTQTPSHQVTQMGQEVILRCVPISNHLYFYWYRQILGQKVEFLVSFYNNEISEKSEIFDDQFSVERPDGSNFTLKIRSTKLEDSAMYFCASERLPAAGVSETQYFGPGTRLLVL.

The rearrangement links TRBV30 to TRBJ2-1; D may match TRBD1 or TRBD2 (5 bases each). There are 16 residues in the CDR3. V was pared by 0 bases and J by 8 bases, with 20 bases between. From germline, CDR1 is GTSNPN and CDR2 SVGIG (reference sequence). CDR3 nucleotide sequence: TGTGCCTGGAGTGTAGGATCAACGGGAATGGGGGATGAGCAGTTCTTC. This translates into CAWSVGSTGMGDEQFF.

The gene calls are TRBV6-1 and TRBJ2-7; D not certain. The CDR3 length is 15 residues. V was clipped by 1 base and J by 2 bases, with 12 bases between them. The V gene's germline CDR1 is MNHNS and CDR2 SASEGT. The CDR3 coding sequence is TGTGCCAGCAGTGAAGGGATCGTGGGTACCTACGAGCAGTACTTC. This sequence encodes CASSEGIVGTYEQYF.

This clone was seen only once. The CDR3 DNA reads as TGTGCCAGTAGTATAGATAGGAGGACCGGGGAGCTGTTTTTT. It specifies CASSIDRRTGELFF. The V call is TRBV19, the J call TRBJ2-2; possibly TRBD2 for D (5 bases). CDR3 length: 14 residues. Germline V gives CDR1 LNHDA, CDR2 SQIVND (reference sequence). Trimming shortened V by 0 bases and J by 5 bases, and 7 bases separated the two germline ends. Full variable domain (remainder filled in from reference TRBV19 and TRBJ2-2): DGGITQSPKYLFRKEGQNVTLSCEQNLNHDAMYWYRQDPGQGLRLIYYSQIVNDFQKGDIAEGYSVSREKKESFPLTVTSAQKNPTAFYLCASSIDRRTGELFFGEGSRLTVL.

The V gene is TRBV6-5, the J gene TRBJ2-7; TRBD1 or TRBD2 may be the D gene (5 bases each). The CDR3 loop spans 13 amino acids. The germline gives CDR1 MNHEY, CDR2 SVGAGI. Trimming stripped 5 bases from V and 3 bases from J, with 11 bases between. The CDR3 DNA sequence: TGTGCCAGCAGTAAGGGACGGAACTACGAGCAGTACTTC. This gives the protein CASSKGRNYEQYF.

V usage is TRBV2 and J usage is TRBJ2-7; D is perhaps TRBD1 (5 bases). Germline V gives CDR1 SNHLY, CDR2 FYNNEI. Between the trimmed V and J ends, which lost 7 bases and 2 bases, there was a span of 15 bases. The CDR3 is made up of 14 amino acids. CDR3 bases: TGTGCCAGCATGGACATGAGGCGGCCCTACGAGCAGTACTTC. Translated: CASMDMRRPYEQYF.

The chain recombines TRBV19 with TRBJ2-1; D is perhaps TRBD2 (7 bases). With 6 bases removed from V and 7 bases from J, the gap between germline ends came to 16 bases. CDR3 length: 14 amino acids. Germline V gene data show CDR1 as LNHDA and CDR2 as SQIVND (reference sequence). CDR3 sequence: CASRSRGGRNEQFF. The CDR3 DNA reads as TGTGCCAGTAGATCGAGGGGGGGAAGAAATGAGCAGTTCTTC.

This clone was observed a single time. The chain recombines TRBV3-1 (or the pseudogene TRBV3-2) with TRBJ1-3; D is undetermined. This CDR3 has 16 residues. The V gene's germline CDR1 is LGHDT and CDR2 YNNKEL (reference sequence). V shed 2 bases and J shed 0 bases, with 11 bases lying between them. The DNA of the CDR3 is TGTGCCAGCAGCCAACGGGCAGGAGTCTCTGGAAACACCATATATTTT. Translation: CASSQRAGVSGNTIYF.

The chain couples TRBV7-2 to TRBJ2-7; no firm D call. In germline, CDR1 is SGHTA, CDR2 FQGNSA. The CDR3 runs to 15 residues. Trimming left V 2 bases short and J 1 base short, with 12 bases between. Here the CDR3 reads CASSLRERFSYEQYF. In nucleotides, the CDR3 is TGTGCCAGCAGCTTAAGGGAAAGGTTTTCCTACGAGCAGTACTTC.

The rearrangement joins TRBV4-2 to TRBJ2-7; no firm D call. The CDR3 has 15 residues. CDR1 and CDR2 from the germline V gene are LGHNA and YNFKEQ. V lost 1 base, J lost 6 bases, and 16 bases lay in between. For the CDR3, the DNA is TGTGCCAGCAGCCAAGGCGACGACCTCGGCTCCGAGCAGTACTTC. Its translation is CASSQGDDLGSEQYF.

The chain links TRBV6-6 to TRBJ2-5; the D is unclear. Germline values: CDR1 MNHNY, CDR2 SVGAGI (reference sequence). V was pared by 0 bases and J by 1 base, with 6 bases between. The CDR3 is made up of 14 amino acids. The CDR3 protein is CASSYSGSQETQYF. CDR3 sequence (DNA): TGTGCCAGCAGTTACTCGGGCAGCCAAGAGACCCAGTACTTC.

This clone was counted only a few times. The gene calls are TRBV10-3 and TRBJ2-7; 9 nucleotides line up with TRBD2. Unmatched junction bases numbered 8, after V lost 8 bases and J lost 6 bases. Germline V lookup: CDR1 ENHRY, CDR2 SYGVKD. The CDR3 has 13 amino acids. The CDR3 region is CAIGVAGVSEQYF. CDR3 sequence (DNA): TGTGCCATCGGGGTAGCGGGAGTAAGCGAGCAGTACTTC.

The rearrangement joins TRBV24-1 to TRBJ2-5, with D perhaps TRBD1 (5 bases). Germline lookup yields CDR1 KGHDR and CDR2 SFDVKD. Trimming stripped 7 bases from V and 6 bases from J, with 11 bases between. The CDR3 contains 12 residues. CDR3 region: CATSQGRKTQYF. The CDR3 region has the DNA TGTGCCACCAGCCAGGGTCGGAAGACCCAGTACTTC.